The 2 T cell receptor beta chains given below trace back to one sample, sequenced in a study of CD8 T cells in ankylosing spondylitis. Using its own MiXCR run on the 5' RACE reads, TCRdb lists one record per CDR3 protein. The sample consists of about 280,000 distinct CDR3 sequences, 20% of them appearing once. The sample taken for sequencing was blood, either unsorted or a sorted T cell fraction (not recorded which). All receptors derive from a male donor with ankylosing spondylitis or in good health (not recorded which).

The V and J genes are TRBV11-2 and TRBJ1-6, with 8 bases matching TRBD1. CDR1 SGHAT and CDR2 FQNNGV come from the germline V gene. CDR3 length: 14 amino acids. J was trimmed by 7 bases and V by 1 base; bases with no gene match: 0. The CDR3 DNA follows: TGTGCCAGCAGCTTAGCAGGGGGCAATTCACCCCTCCACTTT. Protein: CASSLAGGNSPLHF.

The chain recombines TRBV28 with TRBJ2-5; D unclear. Germline values: CDR1 MDHEN, CDR2 SYDVKM. V lost 7 bases to trimming and J lost 5 bases, with 11 bases between them. CDR3 size: 12 residues. Written as DNA, the CDR3 is TGTGCCAGCAACCTCTTGGGGGAGACCCAGTACTTC. It is translated as CASNLLGETQYF.